The sequence of this T cell receptor (beta chain) was determined in a study of cytomegalovirus exposure and HLA in healthy donors. The CDR3 is made up of 15 amino acids. V was pared by 2 bases and J by 2 bases, with 13 bases between. Germline V gene data show CDR1 as GTSNPN and CDR2 as SVGIG (reference sequence). The method was immunoSEQ multiplex PCR; TCRdb's version includes in-frame clones alone and lacks a portion of them. The sample consists of nearly 200,000 clones, about 79% of them appearing once. The study, taken as a whole, reports: Accounts indicate the classifier identified cytomegalovirus status with strong specificity and sensitivity. Most TCRs appeared rarely, but some public TCRs recurred in many donors.

The validation cohort, a group of over a hundred subjects, included the donors and was separate from the roughly 670-subject first cohort. About this clone: Its matching antigen is unknown.

The receptor comes from a woman younger than 45 in good health and CMV-seropositive. Sequencing used PBMCs. The chain couples TRBV30 to TRBJ1-3; weak D call: TRBD1 (6 bases). CDR3 sequence (DNA): TGTGCCTGGAGTTCAAGAGGGGGGGCTGGAAACACCATATATTTT. Translated, it gives CAWSSRGGAGNTIYF.